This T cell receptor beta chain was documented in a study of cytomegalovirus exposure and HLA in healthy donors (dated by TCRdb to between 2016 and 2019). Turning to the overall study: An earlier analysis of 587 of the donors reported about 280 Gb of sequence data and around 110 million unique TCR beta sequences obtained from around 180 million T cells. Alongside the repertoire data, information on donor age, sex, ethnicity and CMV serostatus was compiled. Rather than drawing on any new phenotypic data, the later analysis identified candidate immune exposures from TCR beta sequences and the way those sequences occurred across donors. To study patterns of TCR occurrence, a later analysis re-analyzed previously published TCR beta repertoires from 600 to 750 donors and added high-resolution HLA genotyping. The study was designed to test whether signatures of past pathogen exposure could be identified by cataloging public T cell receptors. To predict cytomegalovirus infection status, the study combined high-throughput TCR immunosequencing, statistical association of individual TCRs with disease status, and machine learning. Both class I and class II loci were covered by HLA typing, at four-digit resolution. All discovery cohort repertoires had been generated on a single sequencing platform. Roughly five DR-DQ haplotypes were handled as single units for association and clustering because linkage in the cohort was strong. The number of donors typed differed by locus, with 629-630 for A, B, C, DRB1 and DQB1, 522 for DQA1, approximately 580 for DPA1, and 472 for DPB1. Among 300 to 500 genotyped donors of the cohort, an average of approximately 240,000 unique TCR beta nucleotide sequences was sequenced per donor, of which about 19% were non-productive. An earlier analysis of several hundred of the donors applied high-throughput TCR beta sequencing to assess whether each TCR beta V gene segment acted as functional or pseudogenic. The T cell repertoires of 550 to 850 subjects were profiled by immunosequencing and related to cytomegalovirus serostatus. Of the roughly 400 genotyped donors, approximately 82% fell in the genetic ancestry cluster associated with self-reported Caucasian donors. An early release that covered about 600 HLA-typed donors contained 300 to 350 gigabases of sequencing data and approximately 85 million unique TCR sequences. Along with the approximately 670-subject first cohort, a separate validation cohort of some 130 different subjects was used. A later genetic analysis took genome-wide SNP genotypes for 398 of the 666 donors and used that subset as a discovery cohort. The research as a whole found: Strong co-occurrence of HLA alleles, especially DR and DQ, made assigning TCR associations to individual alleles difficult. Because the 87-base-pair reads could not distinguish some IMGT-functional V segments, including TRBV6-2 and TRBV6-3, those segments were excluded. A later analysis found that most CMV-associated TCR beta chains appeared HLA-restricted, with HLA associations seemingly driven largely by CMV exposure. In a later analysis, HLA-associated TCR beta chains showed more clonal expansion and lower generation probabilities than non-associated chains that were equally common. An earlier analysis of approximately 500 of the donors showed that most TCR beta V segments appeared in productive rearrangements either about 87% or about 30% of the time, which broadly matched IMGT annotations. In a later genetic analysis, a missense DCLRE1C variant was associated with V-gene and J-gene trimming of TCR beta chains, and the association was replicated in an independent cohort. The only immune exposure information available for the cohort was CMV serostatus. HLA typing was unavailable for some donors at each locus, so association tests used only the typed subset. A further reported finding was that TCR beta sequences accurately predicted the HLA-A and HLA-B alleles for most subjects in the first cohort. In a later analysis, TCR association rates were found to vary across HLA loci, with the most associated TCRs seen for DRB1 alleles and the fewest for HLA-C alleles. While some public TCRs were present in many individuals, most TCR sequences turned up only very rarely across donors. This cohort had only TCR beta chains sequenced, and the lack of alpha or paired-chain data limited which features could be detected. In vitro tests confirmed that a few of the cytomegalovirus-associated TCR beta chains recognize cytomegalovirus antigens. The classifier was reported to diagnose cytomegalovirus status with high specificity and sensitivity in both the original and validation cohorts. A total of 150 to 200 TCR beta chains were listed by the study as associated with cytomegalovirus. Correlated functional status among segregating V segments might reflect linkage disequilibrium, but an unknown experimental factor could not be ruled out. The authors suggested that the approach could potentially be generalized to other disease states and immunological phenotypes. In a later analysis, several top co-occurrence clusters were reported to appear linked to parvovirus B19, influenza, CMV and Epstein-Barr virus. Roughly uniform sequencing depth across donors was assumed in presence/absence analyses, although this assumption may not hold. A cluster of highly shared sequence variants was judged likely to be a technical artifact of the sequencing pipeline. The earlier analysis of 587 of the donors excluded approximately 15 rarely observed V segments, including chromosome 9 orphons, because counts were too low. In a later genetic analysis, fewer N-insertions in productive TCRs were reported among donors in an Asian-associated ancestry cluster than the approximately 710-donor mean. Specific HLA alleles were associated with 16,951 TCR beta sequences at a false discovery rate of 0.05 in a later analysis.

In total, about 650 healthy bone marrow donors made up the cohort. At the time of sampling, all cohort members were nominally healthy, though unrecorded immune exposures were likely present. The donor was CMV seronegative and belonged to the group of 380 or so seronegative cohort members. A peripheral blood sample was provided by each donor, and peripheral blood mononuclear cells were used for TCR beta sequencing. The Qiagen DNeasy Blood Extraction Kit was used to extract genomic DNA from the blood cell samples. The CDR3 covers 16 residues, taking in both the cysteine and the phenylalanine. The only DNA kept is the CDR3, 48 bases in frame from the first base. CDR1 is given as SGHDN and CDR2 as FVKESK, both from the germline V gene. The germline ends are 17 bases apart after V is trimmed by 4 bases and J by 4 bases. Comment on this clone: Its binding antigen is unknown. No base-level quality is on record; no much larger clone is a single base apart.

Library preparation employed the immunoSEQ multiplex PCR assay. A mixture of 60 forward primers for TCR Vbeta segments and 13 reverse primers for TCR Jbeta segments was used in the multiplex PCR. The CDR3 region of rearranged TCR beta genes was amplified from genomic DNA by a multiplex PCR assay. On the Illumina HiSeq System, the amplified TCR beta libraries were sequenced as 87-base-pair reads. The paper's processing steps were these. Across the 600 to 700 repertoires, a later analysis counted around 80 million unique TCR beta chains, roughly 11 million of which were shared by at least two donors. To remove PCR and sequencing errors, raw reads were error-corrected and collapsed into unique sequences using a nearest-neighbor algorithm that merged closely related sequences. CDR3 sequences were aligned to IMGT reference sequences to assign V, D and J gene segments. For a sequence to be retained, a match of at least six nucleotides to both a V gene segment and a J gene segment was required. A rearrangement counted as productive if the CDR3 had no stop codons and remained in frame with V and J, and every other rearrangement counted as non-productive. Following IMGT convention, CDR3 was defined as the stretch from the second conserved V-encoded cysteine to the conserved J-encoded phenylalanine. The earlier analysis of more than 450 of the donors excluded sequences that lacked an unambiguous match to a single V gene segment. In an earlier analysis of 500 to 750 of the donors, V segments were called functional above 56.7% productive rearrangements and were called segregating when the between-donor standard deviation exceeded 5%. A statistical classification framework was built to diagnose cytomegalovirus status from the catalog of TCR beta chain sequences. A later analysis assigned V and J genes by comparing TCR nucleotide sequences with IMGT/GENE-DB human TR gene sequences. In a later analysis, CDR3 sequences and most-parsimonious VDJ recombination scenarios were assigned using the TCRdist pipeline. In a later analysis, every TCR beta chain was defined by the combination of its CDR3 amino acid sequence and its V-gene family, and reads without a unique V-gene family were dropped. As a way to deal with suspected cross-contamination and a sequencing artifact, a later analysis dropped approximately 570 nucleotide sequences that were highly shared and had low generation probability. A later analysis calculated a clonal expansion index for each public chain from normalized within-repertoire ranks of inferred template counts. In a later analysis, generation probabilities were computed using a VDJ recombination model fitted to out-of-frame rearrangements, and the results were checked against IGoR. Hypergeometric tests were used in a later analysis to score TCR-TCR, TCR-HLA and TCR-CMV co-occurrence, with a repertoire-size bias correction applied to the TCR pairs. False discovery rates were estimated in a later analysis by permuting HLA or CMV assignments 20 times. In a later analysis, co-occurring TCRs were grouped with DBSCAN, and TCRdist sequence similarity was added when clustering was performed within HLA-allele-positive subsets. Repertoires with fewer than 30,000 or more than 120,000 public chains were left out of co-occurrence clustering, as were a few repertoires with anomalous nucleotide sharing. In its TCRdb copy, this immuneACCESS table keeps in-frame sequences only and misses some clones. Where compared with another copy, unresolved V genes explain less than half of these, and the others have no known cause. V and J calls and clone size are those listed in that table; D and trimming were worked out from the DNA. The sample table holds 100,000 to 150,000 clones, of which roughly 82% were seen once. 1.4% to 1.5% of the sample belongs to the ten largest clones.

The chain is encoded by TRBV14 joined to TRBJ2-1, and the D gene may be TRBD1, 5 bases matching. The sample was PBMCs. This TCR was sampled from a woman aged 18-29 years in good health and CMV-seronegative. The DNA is TGTGCCAGCAGCCGACGGACAACATTGGGTTACAATGAGCAGTTCTTC. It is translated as CASSRRTTLGYNEQFF.